The text below deals with one T cell receptor (beta chain). The treatment denotes: about 20 received Ad26.COV2.S at low or high dose, single or two shots; several received placebo; per-sample allocation not given. At day 63 after the first vaccine or placebo injection, samples were drawn. Built on an Ad26 vector, the vaccine expressed Wuhan-strain SARS-CoV-2 spike. The entry originates in a study of Ad26.COV2.S vaccination and SARS-CoV-2 variants. Some clones are missing from TCRdb's copy, which holds only in-frame ones; the method was immunoSEQ multiplex PCR. The table records about 440,000 clones, roughly 91% of them present only once. Germline-derived CDR1 and CDR2 are SGDLS and YYNGEE. The CDR3 spans 18 residues. Trimming stripped 4 bases from V and 0 bases from J, with 17 bases between.

The source was peripheral blood, collected in a trial of Ad26.COV2.S vaccine versus placebo. This TCR came from a person aged 18-65 years who received the Ad26.COV2.S COVID-19 vaccine or a placebo. V gene TRBV9 combines with J gene TRBJ2-6; possible D gene TRBD1, 6 bases. The CDR3 DNA reads as TGTGCCAGCAGCACTGACAGGTTGGGAACCTCTGGGGCCAACGTCCTGACTTTC. It specifies CASSTDRLGTSGANVLTF.